These T cell receptor beta chains were read from a single sample in a study of blood T cell repertoires in COVID-19. Assay: immunoSEQ multiplex PCR; the TCRdb copy retains only in-frame clones and omits some. This sample has 250,000 or so clones, with about 87% found just once. Sequenced input: peripheral blood. The source of these receptors is a man aged 30 to 45 with COVID-19, enrolled during active disease. Both conserved end residues are part of each CDR3. D genes are given only for firm matches. For some rows the clone size is stated as once, few or many, or as a class when expanded; others skip it.

>TRBV5-6|.|TRBJ2-7|.
TGTGCCAGCAGCGCACCCCTTTGGACACCCACTTACGAGCAGTACTTC
CASSAPLWTPTYEQYF
>TRBV5-4|TRBD1|TRBJ1-3|few
TGTGCCAGCAGCCTGTCGGGACAGGGGTTAAACACCATATATTTT
CASSLSGQGLNTIYF
>TRBV4-1|.|TRBJ2-7|.
TGCGCCAGCAGCCAAGATCTCCGAGGTATTCCAGTGTACTTC
CASSQDLRGIPVYF
>TRBV6-5|.|TRBJ1-2|.
TGTGCCAGCAGTTACTCGGGCATGGTAGTGGATGGCTACACCTTC
CASSYSGMVVDGYTF
>TRBV10-3|TRBD1|TRBJ2-5|.
TGTGCCATCAGTGGGGTAGGGGGCTACGGGGAGACCCAGTACTTC
CAISGVGGYGETQYF
>TRBV5-1|.|TRBJ1-1|.
TGCGCCAGCAGCTTGGCCTTCAGGAACACTGAAGCTTTCTTT
CASSLAFRNTEAFF
>TRBV6-6|.|TRBJ1-5|.
TGTGCCAGCAGTCATGGACAGTTCTATAGCAATCAGCCCCAGCATTTT
CASSHGQFYSNQPQHF
>TRBV6-5|TRBD1|TRBJ1-5|.
TGTGCCAGCAGTCCGGACAGGGGGAGCAATCAGCCCCAGCATTTT
CASSPDRGSNQPQHF
>TRBV18|.|TRBJ2-1|.
TGTGCCAGCTCCCCGGTGGAGGGGGGACTACTCTACAATGAGCAGTTCTTC
CASSPVEGGLLYNEQFF
>TRBV19|TRBD1|TRBJ1-1|.
TGTGCCAGTATTGAGACAGGGGCGCTGGCTGAAGCTTTCTTT
CASIETGALAEAFF
>TRBV7-9|.|TRBJ2-2|.
TGTGCCAGCAGGCGCCGGGATCCGGCCCTAACCGGGGAGCTGTTTTTT
CASRRRDPALTGELFF